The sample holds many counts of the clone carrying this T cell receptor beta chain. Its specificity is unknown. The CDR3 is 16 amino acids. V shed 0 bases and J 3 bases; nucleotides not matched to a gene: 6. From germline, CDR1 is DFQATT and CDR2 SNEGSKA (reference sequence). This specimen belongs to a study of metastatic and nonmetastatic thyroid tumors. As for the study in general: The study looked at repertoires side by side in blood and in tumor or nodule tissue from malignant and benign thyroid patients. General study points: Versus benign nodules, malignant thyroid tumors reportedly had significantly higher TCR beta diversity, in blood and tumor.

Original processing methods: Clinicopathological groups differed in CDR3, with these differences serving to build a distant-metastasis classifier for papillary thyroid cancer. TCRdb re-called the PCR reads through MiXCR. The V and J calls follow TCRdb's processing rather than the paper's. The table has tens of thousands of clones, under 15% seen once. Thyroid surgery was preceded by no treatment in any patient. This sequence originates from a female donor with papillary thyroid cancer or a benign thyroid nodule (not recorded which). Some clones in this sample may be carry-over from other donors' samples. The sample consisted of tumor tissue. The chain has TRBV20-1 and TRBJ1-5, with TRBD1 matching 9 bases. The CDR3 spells CSARDDGTGYNQPQHF. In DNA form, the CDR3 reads TGCAGTGCTAGAGATGACGGGACAGGGTACAATCAGCCCCAGCATTTT.